The sequence of this T cell receptor beta chain was determined in a study of Ad26.COV2.S vaccination and SARS-CoV-2 variants. Treatment described: over 15 received Ad26.COV2.S at low or high dose, single or two shots; roughly five received placebo; per-sample allocation not given. Material that was analyzed had been drawn on day 63 after the first vaccine or placebo injection. Sequenced by immunoSEQ multiplex PCR; TCRdb stores in-frame clones only, minus some. The repertoire holds 300,000 to 350,000 clones, with about 88% as singletons. V was clipped by 2 bases and J by 2 bases, with 6 bases between them. Germline V lookup: CDR1 SGHNT, CDR2 YENEEA. The CDR3 covers 13 residues.

This TCR derives from a person aged 18-60 years who received the Ad26.COV2.S COVID-19 vaccine or a placebo. The chain links TRBV11-3 to TRBJ1-1; D is undetermined. The material was peripheral blood, obtained in a trial of Ad26.COV2.S vaccine versus placebo. The CDR3 loop is CASSLMSNTEAFF. The CDR3 DNA is TGTGCCAGCAGCTTAATGAGCAACACTGAAGCTTTCTTT.